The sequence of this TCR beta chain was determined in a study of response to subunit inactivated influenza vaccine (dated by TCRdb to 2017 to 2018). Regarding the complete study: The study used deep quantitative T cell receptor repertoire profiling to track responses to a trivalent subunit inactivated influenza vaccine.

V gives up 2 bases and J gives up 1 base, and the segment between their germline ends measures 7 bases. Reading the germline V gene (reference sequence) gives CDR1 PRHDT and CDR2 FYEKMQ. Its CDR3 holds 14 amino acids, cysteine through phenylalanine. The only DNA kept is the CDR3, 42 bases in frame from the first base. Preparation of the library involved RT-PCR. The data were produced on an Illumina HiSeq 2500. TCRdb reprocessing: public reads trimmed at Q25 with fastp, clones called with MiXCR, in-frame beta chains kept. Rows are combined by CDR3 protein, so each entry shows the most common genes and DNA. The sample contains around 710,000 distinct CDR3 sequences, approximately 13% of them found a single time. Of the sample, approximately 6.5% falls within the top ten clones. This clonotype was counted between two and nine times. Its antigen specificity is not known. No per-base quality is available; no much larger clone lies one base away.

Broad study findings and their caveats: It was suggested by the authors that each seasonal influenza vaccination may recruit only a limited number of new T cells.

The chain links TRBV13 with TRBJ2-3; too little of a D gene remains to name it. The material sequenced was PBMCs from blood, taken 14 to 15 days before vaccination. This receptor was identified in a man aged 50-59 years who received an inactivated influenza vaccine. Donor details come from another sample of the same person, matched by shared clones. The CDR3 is CASSLRHRTDTQYF. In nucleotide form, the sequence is TGTGCCAGCAGCTTACGCCACCGCACAGATACGCAGTATTTT. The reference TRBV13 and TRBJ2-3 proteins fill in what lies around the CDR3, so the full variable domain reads AAGVIQSPRHLIKEKRETATLKCYPIPRHDTVYWYQQGPGQDPQFLISFYEKMQSDKGSIPDRFSAQQFSDYHSELNMSSLELGDSALYFCASSLRHRTDTQYFGPGTRLTVL.